The 18 T cell receptor beta chains given below trace back to one sample, sequenced in a study of blood T cell repertoires in COVID-19. Profiling relied on immunoSEQ multiplex PCR, and the TCRdb table lists in-frame clones only, not all of them. Of about 240,000 clones detected, 70% to 85% appear once; the ten largest clones hold more than 9.5%. Specimen: peripheral blood. These receptors came from a woman aged 80 or older with acute or convalescent COVID-19.

This clone was detected only once. V and J are TRBV7-2 and TRBJ2-7, with 12 bases fitting TRBD1. Losses at the gene ends were 4 bases for V and 9 bases for J; bases not matched to a gene: 7. The CDR3 is 14 residues long. In germline, CDR1 is SGHTA, CDR2 FQGNSA. CDR3 in amino acids: CASSSGTGGVGQYF. CDR3 nucleotides: TGTGCCAGCAGCTCCGGGACAGGGGGCGTTGGGCAGTACTTC.

With regard to this clone: Other DNA sequences in the sample encode the same CDR3. The chain is built from TRBV28 and TRBJ1-1; 7 bases fit TRBD1. Germline trimming cut 3 bases from V and 12 bases from J; bases unmatched to any gene: 10. The CDR3 covers 13 residues. Germline V CDR1 and CDR2: MDHEN, SYDVKM. The CDR3 region is CASSFTRQGETFF. DNA of the CDR3: TGTGCCAGCAGTTTTACCCGACAGGGCGAAACTTTCTTT.

The chain combines TRBV5-1 with TRBJ2-3; 8 positions agree with TRBD1. This CDR3 contains 12 residues. Germline V gives CDR1 SGHRS, CDR2 YFSETQ. Trimming removed 3 bases from V and 6 bases from J; junction bases left unmatched: 0. In nucleotides, the CDR3 is TGCGCCAGCAGCTGGGACAGGGATACGCAGTATTTT. This encodes CASSWDRDTQYF. The full variable domain, its missing parts supplied by reference TRBV5-1 and TRBJ2-3, is KAGVTQTPRYLIKTRGQQVTLSCSPISGHRSVSWYQQTPGQGLQFLFEYFSETQRNKGNFPGRFSGRQFSNSRSEMNVSTLELGDSALYLCASSWDRDTQYFGPGTRLTVL.

This clone was observed once. The chain joins TRBV28 to TRBJ1-1; no definite D call. Germline values: CDR1 MDHEN, CDR2 SYDVKM. V was pared by 1 base and J by 0 bases, with 6 bases between. The CDR3 has 14 amino acids. In DNA form, the CDR3 reads TGTGCCAGCAGTTTATTGGCTGTGAACACTGAAGCTTTCTTT. Translation: CASSLLAVNTEAFF.

This clone was counted only a few times. This rearrangement joins TRBV19 to TRBJ2-7; weak D call: TRBD1 (6 bases). V was pared by 3 bases and J by 4 bases, with 10 bases between. Germline V CDR1 and CDR2: LNHDA, SQIVND (reference sequence). The CDR3 sequence is 13 residues long. The CDR3 here is CASSILQGYEQYF. The DNA of the CDR3 is TGTGCCAGTAGTATTCTTCAGGGGTACGAGCAGTACTTC.

V and J are TRBV6-1 and TRBJ2-1, with 9 bases matching TRBD1. CDR3 size: 20 residues. Germline CDR1 is MNHNS and CDR2 is SASEGT. V was clipped by 2 bases and J by 7 bases; unmatched bases: 21. CDR3 amino acids: CASSEKVRDRALHSENEQFF. The CDR3 DNA follows: TGTGCCAGCAGTGAAAAAGTAAGGGACAGGGCCCTACATTCGGAAAATGAGCAGTTCTTC.

The V gene is TRBV3-1 (or the pseudogene TRBV3-2), the J gene TRBJ1-5, with a possible D match to TRBD1 (6 bases). V was shortened by 2 bases and J by 4 bases, with 12 bases between the two germline ends. In germline, CDR1 is LGHDT, CDR2 YNNKEL (reference sequence). This CDR3 region has 15 residues. The CDR3 spells CASSQSGGRNQPQHF. The CDR3 coding sequence is TGTGCCAGCAGCCAATCGGGGGGCCGTAATCAGCCCCAGCATTTT.

This clone showed up just a few times. The chain is built from TRBV30 and TRBJ1-6; D unresolved. This CDR3 is 14 amino acids long. V shed 2 bases and J shed 0 bases, with 5 bases lying between them. Germline-derived CDR1 and CDR2 are GTSNPN and SVGIG (reference sequence). As DNA, the CDR3 is TGTGCCTGGAGTCGGAGCTCCTATAATTCACCCCTCCACTTT. Its translation is CAWSRSSYNSPLHF.

V is TRBV12-5 and J is TRBJ2-2; 8 bases are a match to TRBD2. V shed 3 bases, J shed 1 base, and the junction held 4 bases outside the gene matches. The CDR3 covers 16 residues. Germline CDR1 reads LGHNT; CDR2 reads FRNRAP. CDR3 amino acids: CASGFSAGGNTGELFF. The CDR3 DNA sequence: TGTGCTAGTGGTTTCTCCGCGGGGGGGAACACCGGGGAGCTGTTTTTT.

This chain joins TRBV28 and TRBJ2-1, with TRBD1 matching over 9 bases. V shed 6 bases, J shed 5 bases, and the junction held 5 bases outside the gene matches. Germline values: CDR1 MDHEN, CDR2 SYDVKM. The CDR3 runs to 14 residues. CDR3 nucleotide sequence: TGTGCCAGCAGGGGACAGGGTGGGGACAATGAGCAGTTCTTC. Its protein is CASRGQGGDNEQFF.

The V and J genes are TRBV10-1 and TRBJ2-7; 8 bases are shared with TRBD1. The CDR3 is 18 amino acids. CDR1 WNHNN and CDR2 SYGVQD come from the germline V gene (reference sequence). V dropped 3 bases and J dropped 1; count of bases not matched to a gene: 14. CDR3 region: CASSEDRVEDRVSYEQYF. CDR3 nucleotide sequence: TGCGCCAGCAGTGAAGATCGAGTAGAGGACAGGGTATCCTACGAGCAGTACTTC.

The V and J genes are TRBV7-9 and TRBJ2-3, with TRBD2 identical over 11 bases. From germline, CDR1 is SEHNR and CDR2 FQNEAQ (reference sequence). V lost 0 bases, J lost 6 bases, and 2 bases stayed unmatched. The CDR3 runs to 15 residues. The CDR3 DNA sequence: TGTGCCAGCAGCTTAGCTAGCGGGGGGGCTGATACGCAGTATTTT. This sequence encodes CASSLASGGADTQYF.

A word on this clone: Other nucleotide sequences in the sample specify the same CDR3. V and J are TRBV2 and TRBJ2-3, with 10 bases that match TRBD2. CDR1 and CDR2 (germline): SNHLY, FYNNEI. Losses at the gene ends were 5 bases for V and 1 base for J; bases not matched to a gene: 6. CDR3 length equals 16 residues. Here the CDR3 reads CASSPRTSGGTDTQYF. Here the CDR3 DNA reads TGTGCCAGCAGTCCGAGAACTAGCGGGGGCACAGATACGCAGTATTTT.

This rearrangement joins TRBV5-1 to TRBJ2-1, with 8 bases lining up with TRBD1. This CDR3 has 15 residues. The germline V gene encodes CDR1 SGHRS and CDR2 YFSETQ. V lost 3 bases and J lost 7; bases outside the gene matches: 9. CDR3 sequence: CASSSTGTGTNEQFF. The CDR3 DNA reads TGCGCCAGCAGCTCCACGGGGACAGGAACAAATGAGCAGTTCTTC.

V usage is TRBV5-6 and J usage is TRBJ1-3; 7 positions match TRBD1. CDR3 size: 17 residues. With V trimmed by 0 bases and J by 6 bases, 12 bases remained unmatched. CDR1 SGHDT and CDR2 YYEEEE come from the germline V gene. CDR3 sequence (DNA): TGTGCCAGCAGCTTGGGCCAAACATACAGGGGTCTAAACACCATATATTTT. Translation: CASSLGQTYRGLNTIYF.

The rearrangement joins TRBV28 to TRBJ1-2, with D possibly matching TRBD1 (6 bases). The CDR3 spans 14 residues. Germline V gene data show CDR1 as MDHEN and CDR2 as SYDVKM. The V and J ends lost 7 bases and 6 bases respectively, with 18 bases between them. As DNA, the CDR3 is TGTGCCAGCACCCAGGGGAGGGCGGCGAATGGCTACACCTTC. Its translation is CASTQGRAANGYTF.

The chain carries TRBV5-6 and TRBJ1-4; perhaps TRBD1 as D (5 bases). V was clipped by 4 bases and J by 1 base, with 11 bases between them. This CDR3 is built from 15 residues. Germline V gene sequence: CDR1 SGHDT, CDR2 YYEEEE. DNA for the CDR3: TGTGCCAGCAGCCCGACGGGGGTAACTAATGAAAAACTGTTTTTT. It is translated as CASSPTGVTNEKLFF.

This clone was observed once. The gene calls are TRBV7-2 and TRBJ2-5; D unresolved. Looked up from germline, CDR1 is SGHTA and CDR2 is FQGNSA. V lost 5 bases, J lost 1 base, and 2 bases lay in between. This CDR3 is 11 amino acids long. CDR3 residues: CASSRQETQYF. The CDR3 nucleotides are TGTGCCAGCAGCCGCCAAGAGACCCAGTACTTC.